This TCR beta chain was sequenced for a study of molecular identifiers for immune sequencing clone quantification. Study observations and caveats: In naive cells, clones above 20 RNA copies held under 1% of molecules, whereas in effector cells they held over 97%.

Comments on this clonotype: Its antigen is unknown.

Germline CDR1 and CDR2: SGHTS and YDEGEE. The V end was cut by 2 bases, the J end by 5 bases, with 14 bases between. The CDR3 runs 15 residues. TCRdb independently ran MiXCR on the PCR reads; one entry per CDR3 protein. This sample has more than 550,000 distinct CDR3 sequences, with over 25% found just once. The chain joins TRBV5-8 to TRBJ1-5; no clear D. The receptor was isolated from a human donor in good health. Some libraries in this study had Jurkat cell RNA spiked in. Input material: naive CD8+ T cells from blood, with Jurkat cell RNA spiked in. Subset given: FACS-sorted CD8+CD4-CCR7+CD45RA+ naive T cells. Here the CDR3 DNA reads TGTGCCAGCAGCTTACAGACGGAAAAATATCAGCCCCAGCATTTT. Protein: CASSLQTEKYQPQHF.